This T cell receptor beta chain was profiled in a study of blood T cells in healthy people across ages. The use of a sample-barcoded 5' primer and a J-beta primer mix characterized a second PCR of roughly 6 to 12 cycles. One entry per CDR3 protein, called by TCRdb with MiXCR from the 5' RACE reads. The data hold about 290,000 distinct CDR3 sequences, with around 30% observed a single time. There are many counts of this clonotype. The CDR3 contains 13 residues. Trimming removed 3 bases at V and 8 bases at J, with 13 bases between. Sequenced material: blood. The sequence derives from a woman aged 70-85 years in good health. V and J are TRBV12-3 or TRBV12-4 and TRBJ1-2; D gene uncertain. The CDR3 nucleotides are TGTGCCAGCAGTTTCCAGAGCTCGGCCGGCTACACCTTC. Amino acid sequence: CASSFQSSAGYTF.